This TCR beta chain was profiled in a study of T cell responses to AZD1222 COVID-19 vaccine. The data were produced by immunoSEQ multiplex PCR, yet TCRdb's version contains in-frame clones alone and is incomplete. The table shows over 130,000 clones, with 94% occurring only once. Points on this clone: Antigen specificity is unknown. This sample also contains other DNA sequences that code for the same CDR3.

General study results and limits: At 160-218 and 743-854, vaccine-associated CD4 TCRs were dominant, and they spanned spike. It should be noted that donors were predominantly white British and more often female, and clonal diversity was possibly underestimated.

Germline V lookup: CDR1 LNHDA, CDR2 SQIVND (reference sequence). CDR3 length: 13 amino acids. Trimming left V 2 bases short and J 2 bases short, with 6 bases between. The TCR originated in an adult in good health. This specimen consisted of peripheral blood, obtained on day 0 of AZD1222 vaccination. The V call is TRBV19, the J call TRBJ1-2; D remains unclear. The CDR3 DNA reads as TGTGCCAGTAGTATACAAGGGAACTATGGCTACACCTTC. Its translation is CASSIQGNYGYTF.